This T cell receptor (beta chain) came from a study of CD8 T cells in ankylosing spondylitis (dated by TCRdb to 2015 to 2018). Some background on the complete study: The study profiled T cell receptor beta repertoires in healthy donors and ankylosing spondylitis patients to find disease-linked TCR variants. Peripheral blood was sampled, and synovial fluid was additionally collected from ankylosing spondylitis patients. The whole study cohort included 108 healthy donors and roughly 24 ankylosing spondylitis patients. The investigation overall reported the following: The disease-linked clones were reported to be significantly enriched in matched synovial fluid samples from ankylosing spondylitis patients. Blood from ankylosing spondylitis patients appeared to be characterized by a TCR beta motif made up of several highly homologous amino acid variants. Some motif variants had previously been reported in the synovial fluid and blood of reactive arthritis patients, which suggests shared mechanisms of disease initiation. The disease-linked clones showed a CD8+ phenotype and occurred at relatively low frequencies in peripheral blood.

About this clonotype: Its antigen is unknown. No much larger clone exists at a distance of one base, and base qualities are not known.

The sequencing machine was an Illumina HiSeq 2500. Quantitative 5'-RACE with molecular barcodes was the method used to prepare the TCR beta libraries. Per the authors' processing: Disease-linked TCR variants were identified with a new computational method built on a probabilistic model of VDJ rearrangement. TCRdb ran its own pipeline on the public reads, namely fastp trimming at Q25 and MiXCR clone calling, and kept in-frame beta chains. Every CDR3 protein is listed once, alongside the most common genes and DNA of its rows. TCRdb assigned the V and J calls; the authors' analysis was not used. A total of about 360,000 distinct CDR3 sequences appear in this sample, 20% to 25% of them only once. Together, the top ten hold roughly 13% of the sample. From V the trimming removes 4 bases and from J it removes 4 bases, while the gene matches leave 10 bases of the junction unaccounted for. Taken from cysteine to phenylalanine, the CDR3 has 15 residues. Only the CDR3 region is kept as DNA, spanning 45 bases read in frame from base 1.

What was sequenced was blood, either unsorted or a sorted T cell fraction (not recorded which). This clonotype was obtained from a male donor with ankylosing spondylitis or in good health (not recorded which). The V gene is TRBV12-3 or TRBV12-4 and the J gene is TRBJ2-7; TRBD1 lines up with 7 middle nucleotides. Here the CDR3 is given as CASSSDRDPQYEQYF. The sequenced DNA: TGTGCCAGCAGTTCAGACAGGGACCCTCAGTACGAGCAGTACTTC.